This entry describes one TCR beta chain. CDR1 MDHEN and CDR2 SYDVKM come from the germline V gene. V was clipped by 6 bases and J by 6 bases, with 14 bases between them. The CDR3 is 14 residues long. The data are from a study of T cells in Graves' hyperthyroidism and ophthalmopathy. TCR beta CDR3 regions were amplified from RNA transcripts. First-round RT-PCR targeting the TCR CDR3 was performed with the HTBI primer set. TCRdb reprocessed the multiplex PCR reads with MiXCR, giving one entry per CDR3 protein. The table lists approximately 610,000 distinct CDR3 sequences, about 14% of them singletons. The specimen sequenced was blood. This chain connects TRBV28 to TRBJ2-2; a possible D gene is TRBD1 (6 bases). This clonotype was sampled from a woman in her thirties or forties with Graves' ophthalmopathy. As DNA, the CDR3 is TGTGCCAGCAGAAATCAGGGGAGTGCCGGGGAGCTGTTTTTT. Its protein is CASRNQGSAGELFF.